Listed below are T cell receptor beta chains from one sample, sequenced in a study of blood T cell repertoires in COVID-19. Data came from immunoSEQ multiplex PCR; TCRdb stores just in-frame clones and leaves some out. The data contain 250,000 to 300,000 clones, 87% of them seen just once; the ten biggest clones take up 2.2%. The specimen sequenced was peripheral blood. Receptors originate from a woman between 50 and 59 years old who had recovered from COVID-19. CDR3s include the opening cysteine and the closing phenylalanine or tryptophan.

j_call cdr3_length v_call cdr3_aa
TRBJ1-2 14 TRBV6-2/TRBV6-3 CASSYDGHNYGYTF
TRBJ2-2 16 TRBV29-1 CSVELRTSGMTGELFF
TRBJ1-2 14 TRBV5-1 CASSLFAREGGYTF
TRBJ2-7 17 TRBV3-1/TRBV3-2 CASSHRRTSGSSYEQYF
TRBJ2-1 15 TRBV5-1 CASSGQGSSYNEQFF
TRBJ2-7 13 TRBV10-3 CAIGGRGTYEQYF
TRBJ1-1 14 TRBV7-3 CASSSGTRGAEAFF
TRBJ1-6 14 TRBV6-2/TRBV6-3 CASSKTAANSPLHF
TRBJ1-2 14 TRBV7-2 CASSLVGTAYGYTF
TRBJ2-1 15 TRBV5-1 CASSLSGGAAAEQFF
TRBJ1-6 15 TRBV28 CASSPPTGANSPLHF
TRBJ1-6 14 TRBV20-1 CSASYGVKNSPLHF
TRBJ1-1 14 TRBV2 CASSRTGVNTEAFF
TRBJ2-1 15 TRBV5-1 CASSLLASGGNEQFF
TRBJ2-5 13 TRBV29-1 CSGESGAQETQYF
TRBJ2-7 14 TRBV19 CASSMRESAYEQYF
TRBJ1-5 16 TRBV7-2 CASSSAPPGLNQPQHF
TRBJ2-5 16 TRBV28 CASSGRDRAYQETQYF
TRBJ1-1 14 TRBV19 CASREGQGWPEAFF
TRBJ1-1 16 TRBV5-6 CASSLVSGGMNTEAFF
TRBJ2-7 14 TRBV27 CASSLREGGDEQYF
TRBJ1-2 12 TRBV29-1 CSVEGQIYGYTF
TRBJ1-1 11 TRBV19 CASTQRTEAFF
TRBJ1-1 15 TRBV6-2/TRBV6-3 CASSYGTGVSTEAFF
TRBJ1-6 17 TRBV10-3 CAISESAAGGTDSPLHF
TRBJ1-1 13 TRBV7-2 CASSSGLLAEAFF
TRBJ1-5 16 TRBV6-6 CASSLPRQGANQPQHF
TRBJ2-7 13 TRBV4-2 CASSQDAGENPYF
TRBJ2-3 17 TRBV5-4 CASSSSRARGGADTQYF
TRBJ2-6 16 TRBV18 CASSLLARAGANVLTF
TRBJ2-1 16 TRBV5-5 CASSRTGEVVRNEQFF
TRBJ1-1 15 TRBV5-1 CASSSGQARNTEAFF
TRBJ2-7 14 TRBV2 CASKWGRESYEQYF
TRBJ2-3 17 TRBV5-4 CASSAGGGGGRADTQYF
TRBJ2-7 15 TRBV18 CASSPPVAGGNEQYF
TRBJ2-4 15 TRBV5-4 CASTQAGLAKNIQYF
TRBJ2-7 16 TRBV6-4 CASSSLPGTTLNEQYF